Each of the 21 T cell receptor beta chains below was sequenced from the same sample in a study of identical twins. MiXCR, run by TCRdb on the 5' RACE reads, gives a single entry per CDR3 protein. The table lists fewer than 450,000 distinct CDR3 sequences, roughly 9% of them singletons. Material for sequencing was naive T cells sorted from blood. These receptor sequences come from a woman between 45 and 65 years old in good health.

The chain carries TRBV5-8 and TRBJ2-1, with D perhaps given as TRBD1 or TRBD2 (6 bases each). The CDR3 is made up of 15 amino acids. Germline V gene data show CDR1 as SGHTS and CDR2 as YDEGEE. The V end lost 9 bases, the J end lost 3 bases, and 19 bases lay between the germline ends. The CDR3 protein is CATTRRGAGYNEQFF. CDR3 bases: TGTGCCACCACACGGAGGGGGGCGGGCTACAATGAGCAGTTCTTC.

This clonotype was seen a handful of times. The chain has TRBV5-1 and TRBJ1-1; D not certain. CDR1 is SGHRS, CDR2 YFSETQ, per germline. The CDR3 extends over 17 amino acids. Between the trimmed V and J ends, which lost 0 bases and 0 bases, there was a span of 15 bases. CDR3 in amino acids: CASSLAPTVVMNTEAFF. CDR3 sequence (DNA): TGCGCCAGCAGCTTGGCCCCCACGGTTGTAATGAACACTGAAGCTTTCTTT.

CDR3 protein: CACKEGQGKDTQYF. CDR3 coding DNA: TGTGCCTGTAAGGAGGGACAGGGAAAAGATACGCAGTATTTT. The rearrangement uses TRBV11-2 and TRBJ2-3; 9 bases fit TRBD1. V lost 11 bases, J lost 5 bases, and 11 bases stayed unmatched. CDR1 is SGHAT, CDR2 FQNNGV, per germline. The CDR3 loop spans 14 amino acids.

This clonotype has a handful of counts. This chain connects TRBV15 to TRBJ1-2; D remains ambiguous. This CDR3 has 14 amino acids. V lost 0 bases to trimming and J lost 8 bases, with 13 bases between them. CDR1 and CDR2 from the germline V gene are LNHNV and YYDKDF (reference sequence). CDR3 nucleotide sequence: TGTGCCACCAGCAGAGACAGACTCCTAGGGGGCTACACCTTC. Translating it yields CATSRDRLLGGYTF. The full variable domain, its missing parts supplied by reference TRBV15 and TRBJ1-2, is DAMVIQNPRYQVTQFGKPVTLSCSQTLNHNVMYWYQQKSSQAPKLLFHYYDKDFNNEADTPDNFQSRRPNTSFCFLDIRSPGLGDTAMYLCATSRDRLLGGYTFGSGTRLTVV.

This clonotype occurred many times. The chain has TRBV27 and TRBJ1-2; D possibly corresponds to TRBD1 (6 bases). The CDR3 length is 13 residues. CDR1 is MNHEY, CDR2 SMNVEV, per germline (reference sequence). The V and J ends lost 6 bases and 2 bases respectively, with 10 bases between them. CDR3 sequence: CASRDSANYGYTF. CDR3 DNA sequence: TGTGCCAGCAGGGACAGTGCGAACTATGGCTACACCTTC.

In its sample, this clonotype was seen a few times. The chain is built from TRBV6-1 and TRBJ2-1, with D possibly TRBD2 on 7 matching bases. With 6 bases removed from V and 6 bases from J, the gap between germline ends came to 30 bases. Germline V gene data show CDR1 as MNHNS and CDR2 as SASEGT. CDR3 length equals 19 residues. CDR3 loop: CASRVLLGGRRVIRNEQFF. CDR3 DNA sequence: TGTGCCAGCAGGGTCCTCTTGGGGGGGCGTCGGGTCATCCGCAATGAGCAGTTCTTC.

This clonotype has only a few counts. The chain has TRBV6-5 and TRBJ2-4; D might be TRBD1 or TRBD2, each matching 5 bases. V lost 4 bases and J 6 bases, leaving 16 bases between the germline ends. This CDR3 is built from 15 residues. Germline loops: CDR1 MNHEY, CDR2 SVGAGI. Here the CDR3 reads CASSSGGQRGNIQYF. CDR3 coding DNA: TGTGCCAGCAGTTCAGGAGGTCAAAGGGGAAACATTCAGTACTTC.

This clonotype was recorded at least ten times. The V call is TRBV12-3 or TRBV12-4, the J call TRBJ2-1, with 11 bases matching TRBD2. Trimming took 5 bases from V and 9 from J; bases not matched to a gene: 9. There are 15 residues in the CDR3. Here the CDR3 DNA reads TGTGCCAGCAGTGTGACTAGCGGGACGCGGGGTGAGCAGTTCTTC. Its translation: CASSVTSGTRGEQFF.

In this sample, this clonotype turned up a few times. The J gene is TRBJ2-7, the V gene TRBV5-1, with 10 bases lining up with TRBD2. Per the germline V gene, CDR1 is SGHRS and CDR2 is YFSETQ. V was pared by 4 bases and J by 3 bases, with 7 bases of the junction left unmatched. The CDR3 totals 15 residues. CDR3 protein: CASSVPGLANYEQYF. The CDR3 DNA reads TGCGCCAGCAGCGTCCCGGGACTAGCGAACTACGAGCAGTACTTC.

This chain joins TRBV12-3 or TRBV12-4 and TRBJ2-3; the D gene is possibly TRBD2 (6 bases). The CDR3 runs 12 residues. V was trimmed by 8 bases and J by 1 base, leaving 7 bases between them. The CDR3 bases are TGTGCCAGCGGGGAGGGCACAGATACGCAGTATTTT. It codes for CASGEGTDTQYF.

This clonotype occurred a few times. This chain links TRBV7-2 with TRBJ2-1, with 11 bases lining up with TRBD1. The CDR3 is made up of 16 amino acids. Germline CDR1 and CDR2: SGHTA and FQGNSA. V was pared by 4 bases and J by 5 bases, with 7 bases of the junction left unmatched. CDR3 sequence (DNA): TGTGCCAGCAGCTCGACCGGGACAGGGGGGAACAATGAGCAGTTCTTC. Protein sequence: CASSSTGTGGNNEQFF.

The chain combines TRBV12-3 or TRBV12-4 with TRBJ1-4; weak D call: TRBD1 (6 bases). The CDR3 sequence is 15 residues long. Trimming removed 2 bases at V and 8 bases at J, with 15 bases between. The CDR3 DNA sequence: TGTGCCAGCAGTTTAATGGGAACAGGGCAGGAAAAACTGTTTTTT. Protein: CASSLMGTGQEKLFF.

This chain links TRBV20-1 with TRBJ2-3; TRBD2 aligns across 9 bases. After removal of 5 bases from V and 5 bases from J, the junction contained 5 bases not matched to a gene. Germline loops: CDR1 DFQATT, CDR2 SNEGSKA (reference sequence). The CDR3 extends over 13 amino acids. This CDR3 reads CSAAGLAKDTQYF. The CDR3 region has the DNA TGCAGTGCTGCGGGACTAGCAAAAGATACGCAGTATTTT.

This clonotype has just a few counts. This sequence joins TRBV18 and TRBJ2-5; D is unresolved. The V end was cut by 1 base, the J end by 4 bases, with 10 bases between. Per the germline V gene, CDR1 is KGHSH and CDR2 is LQKENI. The CDR3 length is 14 residues. The CDR3 DNA sequence: TGTGCCAGCTCACCACGGAAAGGGCGAGAGACCCAGTACTTC. The encoded protein is CASSPRKGRETQYF.

This clonotype was counted a few times. The chain joins TRBV7-9 to TRBJ2-3; 15 nucleotides agree with TRBD2. V shed 5 bases and J 7 bases; nucleotides not matched to a gene: 16. The CDR3 spans 19 residues. Germline CDR1 reads SEHNR; CDR2 reads FQNEAQ (reference sequence). CDR3 in DNA: TGTGCCAGCAGCCATGAAAAAGCATTGGGACTAGCGGGAGGACATACGCAGTATTTT. The encoded protein is CASSHEKALGLAGGHTQYF.

The chain carries TRBV20-1 and TRBJ2-1; tentatively, D is TRBD2 (6 bases). Germline V gene sequence: CDR1 DFQATT, CDR2 SNEGSKA (reference sequence). The CDR3 is 13 amino acids. Between the trimmed V and J ends, which lost 6 bases and 5 bases, there was a span of 14 bases. Here the CDR3 reads CSASRTGDNEQFF. As DNA, the CDR3 is TGCAGTGCCTCTAGAACGGGGGACAATGAGCAGTTCTTC.

This clonotype was recorded at least ten times. The chain carries TRBV5-1 and TRBJ1-1, with a possible D match to TRBD1 (6 bases). The CDR3 sequence is 16 residues long. The ends were cut back, 0 bases at V and 3 bases at J, with 15 bases in the middle. The V gene's germline CDR1 is SGHRS and CDR2 YFSETQ. CDR3 DNA: TGCGCCAGCAGCTTGGTAACGTCATCAGGGGACACTGAAGCTTTCTTT. Encoded protein: CASSLVTSSGDTEAFF.

The chain employs TRBV2 and TRBJ2-1; 12 bases match TRBD2. This CDR3 is built from 18 residues. Trimming removed 8 bases from V and 5 bases from J; junction bases left unmatched: 16. CDR1 and CDR2 (germline): SNHLY, FYNNEI. The CDR3 sequence: CASLQGLAGGMPHNEQFF. In DNA, the CDR3 is TGTGCCAGCCTTCAGGGGCTAGCGGGAGGGATGCCACACAATGAGCAGTTCTTC.

In this sample, this clonotype turned up a few times. The chain's CDR3 is CAIASGRARDTQYF. DNA of the CDR3: TGTGCCATCGCTAGCGGGAGGGCCCGAGATACGCAGTATTTT. The chain combines TRBV10-3 with TRBJ2-3, with 12 bases identical to TRBD2. Germline V gene lookup returns CDR1 ENHRY and CDR2 SYGVKD. The CDR3 length is 14 residues. J lost 5 bases, V lost 8 bases, and 5 bases had no gene match.

This sequence joins TRBV20-1 and TRBJ2-3; D not certain. Per germline, CDR1 DFQATT and CDR2 SNEGSKA (reference sequence). The CDR3 has 14 amino acids. V was shortened by 7 bases and J by 1 base, with 15 bases between the two germline ends. For the CDR3, the DNA is TGCAGTGTGCGTCATTCTGACGGCACAGATACGCAGTATTTT. This encodes CSVRHSDGTDTQYF.

The J gene is TRBJ2-7, the V gene TRBV27; 7 bases line up with TRBD1. CDR1 is MNHEY and CDR2 is SMNVEV in the germline V gene (reference sequence). Germline trimming cut 6 bases from V and 9 bases from J; bases unmatched to any gene: 14. This CDR3 comprises 14 residues. The CDR3 loop is CASSHFTRGQGQYF. In DNA, the CDR3 is TGTGCCAGCAGCCACTTTACTAGGGGGCAGGGGCAGTACTTC.